The sequence of this TCR beta chain was determined in a study of STAT3 mutations in large granular lymphocyte leukemia. Across the study: More than half of T-LGLL patients received immunosuppressive therapy.

As to this clone: Antigen unknown.

Trimming cost V 4 bases and J 8 bases, with 15 bases left between them. The CDR3 has 14 residues. Per germline, CDR1 SGHDT and CDR2 YYEEEE. Method: immunoSEQ multiplex PCR; TCRdb's copy keeps in-frame clones and lacks some. The profile covers over 5,000 clones, with under 85% appearing a single time and approximately 88% taken by the ten largest. The study's findings and limits: At least one immunodominant TCR beta clonotype appeared in every T-cell large granular lymphocyte leukemia patient. Samples missed the first appearance of the clone.

The chain has TRBV5-6 and TRBJ1-4; maybe TRBD1 (5 bases). Sequencing was carried out using peripheral blood mononuclear cells. The receptor was derived from a man aged 40-50 years with T-cell large granular lymphocyte leukemia. Some clones in this sample may be carry-over from other donors' samples. Here the CDR3 DNA reads TGTGCCAGCAGCCTTTACAGGTTGGGAGAAAAACTGTTTTTT. Translation gives CASSLYRLGEKLFF. The full variable domain, its missing parts supplied by reference TRBV5-6 and TRBJ1-4, is DAGVTQSPTHLIKTRGQQVTLRCSPKSGHDTVSWYQQALGQGPQFIFQYYEEEERQRGNFPDRFSGHQFPNYSSELNVNALLLGDSALYLCASSLYRLGEKLFFGSGTQLSVL.